This T cell receptor (beta chain) derives from a study of blood T cell repertoires in COVID-19. Overall study context: Sources were T cells, B-cell-depleted T cells, or PBMCs; the material itself was cDNA or gDNA.

As handled by the study authors: How many nucleated cells were present was estimated from reference gene primer amplification. Data came from immunoSEQ multiplex PCR; TCRdb stores just in-frame clones and leaves some out. That table furnishes V, J and clone size, whereas the DNA furnished D and trimming. The sample yields 150,000 or so clones, 80% to 90% seen once. The V gene end was trimmed by 4 bases and the J gene end by 2 bases; junction bases not matched to a gene: 7. The CDR3 sequence is 15 residues long. CDR1 is MNHEY, CDR2 SVGAGI, per germline. This chain links TRBV6-5 with TRBJ2-5; 7 positions match TRBD1. The TCR was taken from a woman between 65 and 79 years old with COVID-19, enrolled during active disease. The source material was peripheral blood. The CDR3 nucleotides read TGTGCCAGCAGTTCCGGACAGGTCCTACAAGAGACCCAGTACTTC. Protein product: CASSSGQVLQETQYF.